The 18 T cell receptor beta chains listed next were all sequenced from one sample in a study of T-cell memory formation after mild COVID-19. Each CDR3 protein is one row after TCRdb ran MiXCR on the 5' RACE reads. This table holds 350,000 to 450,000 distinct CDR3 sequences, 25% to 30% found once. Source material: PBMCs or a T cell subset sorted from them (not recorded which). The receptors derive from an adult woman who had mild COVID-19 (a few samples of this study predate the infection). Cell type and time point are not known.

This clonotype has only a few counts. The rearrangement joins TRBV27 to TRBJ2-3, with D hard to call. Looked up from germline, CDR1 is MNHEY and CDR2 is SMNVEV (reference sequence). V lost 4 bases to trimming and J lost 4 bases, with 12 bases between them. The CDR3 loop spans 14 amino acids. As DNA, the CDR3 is TGTGCCAGCAGTTCCCATATCCCCGCAGATACGCAGTATTTT. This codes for CASSSHIPADTQYF.

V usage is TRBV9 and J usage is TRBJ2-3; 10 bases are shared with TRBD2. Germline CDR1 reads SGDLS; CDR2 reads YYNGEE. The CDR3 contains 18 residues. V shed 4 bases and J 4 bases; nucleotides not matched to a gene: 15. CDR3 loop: CASSRTSGGGGFADTQYF. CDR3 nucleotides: TGTGCCAGCAGCCGGACTAGCGGAGGGGGCGGTTTCGCAGATACGCAGTATTTT.

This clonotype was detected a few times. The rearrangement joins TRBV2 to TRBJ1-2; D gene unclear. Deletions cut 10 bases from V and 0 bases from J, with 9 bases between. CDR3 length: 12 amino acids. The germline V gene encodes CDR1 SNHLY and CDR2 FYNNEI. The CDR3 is CATRRPNYGYTF. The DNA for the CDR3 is TGTGCCACCCGGAGGCCTAACTATGGCTACACCTTC.

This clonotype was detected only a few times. DNA of the CDR3: TGTGCCAGCAGATCAGACAGTACTGGAAACACCATATATTTT. The encoded protein is CASRSDSTGNTIYF. The chain carries TRBV12-3 or TRBV12-4 and TRBJ1-3; possibly TRBD1 for D (5 bases). V lost 6 bases to trimming and J lost 2 bases, with 11 bases between them. CDR3 length: 14 amino acids.

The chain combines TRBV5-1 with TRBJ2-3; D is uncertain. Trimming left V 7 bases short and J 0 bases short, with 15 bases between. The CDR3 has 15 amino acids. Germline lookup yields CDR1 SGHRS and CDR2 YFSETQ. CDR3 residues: CASGPFGGSTDTQYF. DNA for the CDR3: TGCGCCAGCGGTCCTTTCGGCGGTAGCACAGATACGCAGTATTTT.

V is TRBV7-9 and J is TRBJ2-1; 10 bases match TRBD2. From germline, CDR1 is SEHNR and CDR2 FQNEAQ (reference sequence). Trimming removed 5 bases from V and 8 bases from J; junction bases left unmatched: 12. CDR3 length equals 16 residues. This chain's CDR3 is CASSLMASGGVYEQFF. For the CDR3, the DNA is TGTGCCAGCAGCCTTATGGCTAGCGGGGGTGTCTATGAGCAGTTCTTC.

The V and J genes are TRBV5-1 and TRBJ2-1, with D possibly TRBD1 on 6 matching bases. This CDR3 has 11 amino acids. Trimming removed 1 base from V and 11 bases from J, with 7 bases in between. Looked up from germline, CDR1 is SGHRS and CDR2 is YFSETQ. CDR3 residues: CASSLRDKQFF. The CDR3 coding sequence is TGCGCCAGCAGCTTGCGGGACAAGCAGTTCTTC.

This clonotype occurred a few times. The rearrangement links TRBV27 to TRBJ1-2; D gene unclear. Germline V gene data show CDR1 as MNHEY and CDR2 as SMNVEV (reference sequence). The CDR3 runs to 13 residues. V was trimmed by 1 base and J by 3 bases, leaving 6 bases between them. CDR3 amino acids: CASSLWGDYGYTF. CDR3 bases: TGTGCCAGCAGTTTATGGGGAGACTATGGCTACACCTTC.

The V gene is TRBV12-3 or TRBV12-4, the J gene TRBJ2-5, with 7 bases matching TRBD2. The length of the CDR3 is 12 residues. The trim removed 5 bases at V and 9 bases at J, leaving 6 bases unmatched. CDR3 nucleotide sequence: TGTGCCAGCAGTAGGGACGCGGGAGCCCAGTACTTC. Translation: CASSRDAGAQYF.

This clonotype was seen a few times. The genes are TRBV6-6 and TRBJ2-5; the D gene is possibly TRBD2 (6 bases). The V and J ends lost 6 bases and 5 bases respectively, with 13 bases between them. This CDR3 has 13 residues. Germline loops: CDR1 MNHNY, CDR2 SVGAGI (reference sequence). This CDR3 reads CASRDAGRETQYF. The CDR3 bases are TGTGCCAGCAGGGACGCAGGGAGGGAGACCCAGTACTTC.

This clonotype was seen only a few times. The CDR3 bases are TGTGCCAGCAGCTTAGCGGTTGCAGGACACCAAGAGACCCAGTACTTC. Translation: CASSLAVAGHQETQYF. The chain recombines TRBV7-8 with TRBJ2-5; D call uncertain. Trimming removed 0 bases at V and 0 bases at J, with 11 bases between. This CDR3 is built from 16 residues. Germline CDR1 and CDR2: SGHVS and FQNEAQ.

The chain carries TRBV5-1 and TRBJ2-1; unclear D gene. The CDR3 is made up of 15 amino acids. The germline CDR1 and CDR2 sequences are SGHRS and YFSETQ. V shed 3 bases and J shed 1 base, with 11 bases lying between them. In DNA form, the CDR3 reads TGCGCCAGCAGCTCAGACACTGGATCCTACAATGAGCAGTTCTTC. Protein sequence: CASSSDTGSYNEQFF.

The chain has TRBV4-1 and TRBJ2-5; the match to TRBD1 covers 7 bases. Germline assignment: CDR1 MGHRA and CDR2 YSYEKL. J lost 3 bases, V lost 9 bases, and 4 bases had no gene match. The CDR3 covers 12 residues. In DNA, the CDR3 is TGCGCCAGTCGCGGACAGGAAGAGACCCAGTACTTC. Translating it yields CASRGQEETQYF.

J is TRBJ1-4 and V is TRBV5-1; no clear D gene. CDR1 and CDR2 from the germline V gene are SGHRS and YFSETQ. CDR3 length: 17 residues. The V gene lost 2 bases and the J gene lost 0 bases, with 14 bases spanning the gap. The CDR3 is CASSFAALVTTNEKLFF. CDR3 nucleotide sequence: TGCGCCAGCAGCTTCGCCGCTCTCGTAACAACTAATGAAAAACTGTTTTTT.

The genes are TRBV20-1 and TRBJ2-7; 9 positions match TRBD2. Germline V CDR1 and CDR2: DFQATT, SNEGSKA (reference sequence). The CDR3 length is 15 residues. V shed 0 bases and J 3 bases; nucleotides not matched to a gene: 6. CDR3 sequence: CSARDPSGVVYEQYF. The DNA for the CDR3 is TGCAGTGCTAGAGATCCTAGCGGGGTGGTCTACGAGCAGTACTTC.

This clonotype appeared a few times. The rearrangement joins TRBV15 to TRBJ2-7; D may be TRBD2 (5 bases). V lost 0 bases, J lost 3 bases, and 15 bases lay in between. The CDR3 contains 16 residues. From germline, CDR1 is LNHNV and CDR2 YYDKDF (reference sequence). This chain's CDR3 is CATSREEGGPVYEQYF. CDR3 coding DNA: TGTGCCACCAGCAGAGAAGAAGGCGGGCCCGTCTACGAGCAGTACTTC.

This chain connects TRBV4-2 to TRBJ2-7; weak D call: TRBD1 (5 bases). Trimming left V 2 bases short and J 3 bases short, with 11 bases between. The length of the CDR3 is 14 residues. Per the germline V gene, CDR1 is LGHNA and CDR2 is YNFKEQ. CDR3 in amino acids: CASSQLSRDYEQYF. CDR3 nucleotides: TGTGCCAGCAGCCAACTATCCAGGGACTACGAGCAGTACTTC.

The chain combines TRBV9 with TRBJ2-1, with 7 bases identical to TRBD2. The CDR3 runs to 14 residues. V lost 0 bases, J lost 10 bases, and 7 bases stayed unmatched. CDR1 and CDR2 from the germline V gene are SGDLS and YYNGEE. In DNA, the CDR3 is TGTGCCAGCAGCGTAGTATCAGCGGGAACCGAGCAGTTCTTC. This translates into CASSVVSAGTEQFF.